These T cell receptor beta chains were read from a single sample in a study of beta chain features in type 1 diabetes. Clones were read by immunoSEQ multiplex PCR, and TCRdb kept only the in-frame ones, dropping some. The sample records roughly 340,000 clones, roughly 13% being singletons. The sample was naive CD4+ T cells from blood. These receptor sequences come from a woman aged 18-29 years with type 1 diabetes. Each CDR3 is given with its conserved first and last residue. A D gene is named only where the DNA matches it firmly. Part of the rows lack a size; the others show once, few, many or a class for expanded clones.

DNA | CDR3 | length | size | J | D | V
TGCGCCAGCAGCCCGACAGGGATGAACTATGGCTACACCTTC | CASSPTGMNYGYTF | 14 | few | TRBJ1-2 | TRBD1 | TRBV4-3
TGTGCCAGCAGTGAATTGGGAGCTAGCCGGGGTTGGACCCAGTACTTC | CASSELGASRGWTQYF | 16 | few | TRBJ2-5 | NA | TRBV2
TGTGCCAGCTCACCACCGATAGATAATGAGCAGTTCTTC | CASSPPIDNEQFF | 13 | few | TRBJ2-1 | NA | TRBV18
TGTGCCAGCAGCTTACCCCTTTGGCCTAGCGGGAGCTCTGACAATGAGCAGTTCTTC | CASSLPLWPSGSSDNEQFF | 19 | NA | TRBJ2-1 | TRBD2 | TRBV7-9
TGTGCATCCGGGGGGGAACAGGGGGCCGATCAGCCCCAGCATTTT | CASGGEQGADQPQHF | 15 | NA | TRBJ1-5 | TRBD1 | TRBV30
TGTGCCAGCAGGAGGACAGCCTGGCTCCAAGAGACCCAGTACTTC | CASRRTAWLQETQYF | 15 | NA | TRBJ2-5 | NA | TRBV6-5
TGTGCCAGCAGTTTACACTCTCTACAGGAAAGTGTTTATGGCTACACCTTC | CASSLHSLQESVYGYTF | 17 | NA | TRBJ1-2 | NA | TRBV27
TGCAGTGGGGCCATGAACACTGAAGCTTTCTTT | CSGAMNTEAFF | 11 | few | TRBJ1-1 | NA | TRBV20-1
TGTGCTAGTGCCCCGGAAGCGGGAGCGCACAATGAGCAGTTCTTC | CASAPEAGAHNEQFF | 15 | few | TRBJ2-1 | TRBD2 | TRBV12-5
TGCGCCAGCAGCTTGGCTCCGACAGGGCGGCCTCTCTCCTACGAGCAGTACTTC | CASSLAPTGRPLSYEQYF | 18 | NA | TRBJ2-7 | TRBD1 | TRBV5-1
TGTGCCAGCAGCTATTCTCCAGGGGGAGGCAATCAGCCCCAGCATTTT | CASSYSPGGGNQPQHF | 16 | NA | TRBJ1-5 | TRBD1 | TRBV5-5
TGTGCCAGCAGCCACTACAGGGAACAGGGCCCCTACGAGCAGTACTTC | CASSHYREQGPYEQYF | 16 | few | TRBJ2-7 | NA | TRBV11-2
TGTGCCAGCAGCTCAGGGACAGGCGCTGGCTACACCTTC | CASSSGTGAGYTF | 13 | few | TRBJ1-2 | TRBD1 | TRBV7-3
TGTGCCACCAGCAGACAGGGGGCCTATGGCTACACCTTC | CATSRQGAYGYTF | 13 | NA | TRBJ1-2 | TRBD1 | TRBV15
TGTGCCAGCAGCTTAAATCCGCGGGATGCGTTCTTC | CASSLNPRDAFF | 12 | NA | TRBJ2-1 | NA | TRBV7-9
TGTGCCAGTAGCGGGGGGGGAAGAGAGACCCAGTACTTC | CASSGGGRETQYF | 13 | NA | TRBJ2-5 | TRBD2 | TRBV19
TGCGCCAGCAGCCAAGGGGGCACAGATACGCAGTATTTT | CASSQGGTDTQYF | 13 | NA | TRBJ2-3 | NA | TRBV5-1
TGCAGCACTGGCGGGGGCCTGAACACCGGGGAGCTGTTTTTT | CSTGGGLNTGELFF | 14 | few | TRBJ2-2 | NA | TRBV29-1
TGTGCCAGCAGTTCGTACAGGGGCCAAGAGACCCAGTACTTC | CASSSYRGQETQYF | 14 | NA | TRBJ2-5 | TRBD1 | TRBV6-5
TGTGCCAGCAGCTTAGGACAGGGGGCCAAAAACATTCAGTACTTC | CASSLGQGAKNIQYF | 15 | NA | TRBJ2-4 | TRBD1 | TRBV7-9
TGTGCCAGCAGCCCTTGGACCGGGGCCTACGAGCAGTACTTC | CASSPWTGAYEQYF | 14 | few | TRBJ2-7 | NA | TRBV5-4
TGTGCCAGCAGCTTGGTTGGCGGCCCCCCCGGGGAGCTGTTTTTT | CASSLVGGPPGELFF | 15 | NA | TRBJ2-2 | NA | TRBV5-4
TGCAGCGCCGATTTGACAGGGGGGCTAGGTGGGGCCAACGTCCTGACTTTC | CSADLTGGLGGANVLTF | 17 | few | TRBJ2-6 | TRBD1 | TRBV29-1
TGTGCCAGCAGGCCTGGGGGACAGGGCTTCACAGATACGCAGTATTTT | CASRPGGQGFTDTQYF | 16 | few | TRBJ2-3 | TRBD1 | TRBV28
TGCGCTAGCAGGGTCGGGAGCGGGAGGGCGGGTGAGCAGTTCTTC | CASRVGSGRAGEQFF | 15 | few | TRBJ2-1 | TRBD2 | TRBV4-1
TGTGCCAGCTCACCGCACAGGGATAGTCCCCAGCATTTT | CASSPHRDSPQHF | 13 | few | TRBJ1-5 | NA | TRBV18
TGTGCCAGCAGCCAAGGACTAGCGGGAGGGATTCGTTACGAGCAGTACTTC | CASSQGLAGGIRYEQYF | 17 | NA | TRBJ2-7 | TRBD2 | TRBV4-2
TGTGCCAGCAGTCTTTCCCGGGACAGGAATCAGCCCCAGCATTTT | CASSLSRDRNQPQHF | 15 | NA | TRBJ1-5 | TRBD1 | TRBV13
TGTGCCAGCAGCTTGGACAGGGGCTCCTACGAGCAGTACTTC | CASSLDRGSYEQYF | 14 | few | TRBJ2-7 | TRBD1 | TRBV5-4
TGTGCCAGCAGTCCCGACCTATACGGGGGAAATACGCAGTATTTT | CASSPDLYGGNTQYF | 15 | NA | TRBJ2-3 | NA | TRBV28
TGTGCCAGCAGCGTAGGGCGCGGGGCGGCGAACTATGGCTACACCTTC | CASSVGRGAANYGYTF | 16 | few | TRBJ1-2 | NA | TRBV9
TGTGCCTGGAGTGGGGACAGGGGCCAGGGCTACACCTTC | CAWSGDRGQGYTF | 13 | few | TRBJ1-2 | TRBD1 | TRBV30
TGTGCCAGCAGTGAATTACGACAGCGCTCCTACAATGAGCAGTTCTTC | CASSELRQRSYNEQFF | 16 | few | TRBJ2-1 | NA | TRBV2
TGTGCCAGCAGCTTAGGCAGGGTCTCCTACGAGCAGTACTTC | CASSLGRVSYEQYF | 14 | NA | TRBJ2-7 | NA | TRBV11-2
TGTGCCAGCAGTTTGGGGACAGGGGGATACCCCTACGAGCAGTACTTC | CASSLGTGGYPYEQYF | 16 | NA | TRBJ2-7 | TRBD1 | TRBV28
TGTGCCTGGGGGCTCGGCGGCTACACCTTC | CAWGLGGYTF | 10 | NA | TRBJ1-2 | NA | TRBV30
TGTGCCAGCAGCCTCGGGGGGACCTACAATGAGCAGTTCTTC | CASSLGGTYNEQFF | 14 | NA | TRBJ2-1 | TRBD2 | TRBV7-3
TGCAGCGTAAGGCGGGCCCAAGAGACCCAGTACTTC | CSVRRAQETQYF | 12 | NA | TRBJ2-5 | NA | TRBV29-1
TGTGCCAGCAGCTGGGGACAGGCCGCCTACAATGAGCAGTTCTTC | CASSWGQAAYNEQFF | 15 | few | TRBJ2-1 | TRBD1 | TRBV7-9
TGTGCCAGCAGACTCGACCGGGACTATGGCTACACCTTC | CASRLDRDYGYTF | 13 | NA | TRBJ1-2 | NA | TRBV6-5
TGTGCCAGTAGTCGGACTGATAACACCGGGGAGCTGTTTTTT | CASSRTDNTGELFF | 14 | NA | TRBJ2-2 | NA | TRBV19
TGTGCCAGCAGACCCGGGACAGATAATCAGCCCCAGCATTTT | CASRPGTDNQPQHF | 14 | NA | TRBJ1-5 | TRBD1 | TRBV2
TGTGCCAGCTCACCACTGCCGGGACAGGCGGCTTTCTTT | CASSPLPGQAAFF | 13 | few | TRBJ1-1 | TRBD1 | TRBV18
TGCGCCAGCAGCGGTCTAGCGGGAGGGACGGGAGAGACCCAGTACTTC | CASSGLAGGTGETQYF | 16 | few | TRBJ2-5 | TRBD2 | TRBV5-1
TGTGCCAGCAGTCCATTACCCGGGACAGAGAAAACCTATGGCTACACCTTC | CASSPLPGTEKTYGYTF | 17 | few | TRBJ1-2 | TRBD1 | TRBV27
TGTGCCAGCAGTGCCTCCTCCTACGAGCAGTACTTC | CASSASSYEQYF | 12 | few | TRBJ2-7 | NA | TRBV2
TGTGCCAGTTCAACCGACAGCAACTACGAGCAGTACTTC | CASSTDSNYEQYF | 13 | NA | TRBJ2-7 | NA | TRBV19
TGCAGCGATGAGACTAGCGCGAATGTAAGGGTGGGCACAGATACGCAGTATTTT | CSDETSANVRVGTDTQYF | 18 | few | TRBJ2-3 | TRBD2 | TRBV29-1
TGCAGCGTTGAGCGTACAGGGAACTATGGCTACACCTTC | CSVERTGNYGYTF | 13 | NA | TRBJ1-2 | NA | TRBV29-1
TGTGCCAGCAGCTTAGATGTTCGTGGCTACACCTTC | CASSLDVRGYTF | 12 | few | TRBJ1-2 | NA | TRBV7-9
TGTGCCAGCAGCTCCCAGGGGGCAGGGGAGACCCAGTACTTC | CASSSQGAGETQYF | 14 | few | TRBJ2-5 | TRBD1 | TRBV2
TGTGCCAGCAGTCCCTTGGCGGGGGCCCGCTACGAGCAGTACTTC | CASSPLAGARYEQYF | 15 | NA | TRBJ2-7 | NA | TRBV28
TGCGCCACGGTTGGGTTCCACTACGCGCTTCGCACAGATACGCAGTATTTT | CATVGFHYALRTDTQYF | 17 | many | TRBJ2-3 | NA | TRBV23-1
TGTGCCTGGAGTCACGGGTATTCTAGCACAGATACGCAGTATTTT | CAWSHGYSSTDTQYF | 15 | NA | TRBJ2-3 | NA | TRBV30
TGTGCCATCAGCGACGTTCTAGCGACCGGGGAGCTGTTTTTT | CAISDVLATGELFF | 14 | few | TRBJ2-2 | NA | TRBV10-3
TGCGCCAGCAGCTTAATCGAGACAGGGGACGCTTTCTTT | CASSLIETGDAFF | 13 | NA | TRBJ1-1 | TRBD1 | TRBV5-1
TGTGCCAGCAGCTTGGTTGGACTAGCGGGCAATGAGCAGTTCTTC | CASSLVGLAGNEQFF | 15 | NA | TRBJ2-1 | TRBD2 | TRBV5-4
TGTGCCAGCAGTACCGGACAGGCATACAATGAGCAGTTCTTC | CASSTGQAYNEQFF | 14 | few | TRBJ2-1 | TRBD1 | TRBV6-5
TGCGCCAGCAGCCAATCGGCGGTGGATCAGCCCCAGCATTTT | CASSQSAVDQPQHF | 14 | many | TRBJ1-5 | NA | TRBV4-3
TGCGCCAGCAGGGGCGGGAGTGGCTCCTACGAGCAGTACTTC | CASRGGSGSYEQYF | 14 | few | TRBJ2-7 | TRBD2 | TRBV5-1